A selection of T cell receptor beta chains follows, all from one sample in a study of beta chain features in type 1 diabetes. Method: immunoSEQ multiplex PCR; TCRdb's copy keeps in-frame clones and lacks some. The sample includes 300,000 to 400,000 clones, 7% to 10% of them seen just once. Source material: central memory CD4+ T cells from blood. The receptors were gathered from a man aged 25 to 45 with type 1 diabetes. Each CDR3 is given with its conserved first and last residue. The D gene is left open where the match is weak. Clone size, where shown, is once, few, many, or a class for clones that have expanded.

d_gene	j_gene	v_gene	abundance	CDR3nt	CDR3aa
.	TRBJ2-3	TRBV5-4	.	TGTGCCAGCAGCCGAGGGGGGGCAGAAGATACGCAGTATTTT	CASSRGGAEDTQYF
TRBD2	TRBJ2-1	TRBV5-8	.	TGTGCCAGCAGCTTGGGTCTAGCGGGGGACAATGAGCAGTTCTTC	CASSLGLAGDNEQFF
.	TRBJ2-7	TRBV19	few	TGTGCCAGGCAGATCGAGCAGTACTTC	CARQIEQYF
TRBD2	TRBJ2-7	TRBV6-6	.	TGTGCCAGCAGAAGTAGTGCTAGCGGGGACAACTACGAGCAGTACTTC	CASRSSASGDNYEQYF
.	TRBJ2-2	TRBV9	.	TGTGCCAGCAGCGGAAATAGTTTTCCCGGGGAGCTGTTTTTT	CASSGNSFPGELFF
.	TRBJ1-5	TRBV5-6	.	TGTGCCAGCACCTTGAATGGGCTGAGTGGTCAGCCCCAGCATTTT	CASTLNGLSGQPQHF
.	TRBJ2-7	TRBV7-2	.	TGTGCCAGCAGCTCGTTTCGGGACTACGAGCAGTACTTC	CASSSFRDYEQYF
TRBD2	TRBJ2-1	TRBV5-1	many	TGCGCCAGCAGCTTGGTGGCTAGCGGGGGCTTTGCCTACAATGAGCAGTTCTTC	CASSLVASGGFAYNEQFF
.	TRBJ2-2	TRBV4-3	.	TGCGCCAGCAGCCAAGACGACGGGTACACCGGGGAGCTGTTTTTT	CASSQDDGYTGELFF
TRBD1	TRBJ2-7	TRBV4-3	few	TGCGCCAGCAGCCAAGGGCAGGGGGCGGAAGAGCAGTACTTC	CASSQGQGAEEQYF
.	TRBJ1-1	TRBV2	.	TGTGCCAGCAGCCGAGATACAAGCATGAACACTGAAGCTTTCTTT	CASSRDTSMNTEAFF
.	TRBJ2-7	TRBV6-5	few	TGTGCCAGCAGTACCACGGGACGGCGAGAGCAGTACTTC	CASSTTGRREQYF
.	TRBJ2-7	TRBV28	few	TGTGCCAGCAGTTTTCGATCCGGGGGACTCACCTACGAGCAGTACTTC	CASSFRSGGLTYEQYF
TRBD2	TRBJ2-7	TRBV7-2	.	TGTGCCAGCAGCTTCCAAGCGGGGGGGCTCGACGAGCAGTACTTC	CASSFQAGGLDEQYF
TRBD2	TRBJ2-5	TRBV5-1	few	TGCGCCAGCAGCGGGACTAGCGGGGGGGCCAGTGAGACCCAGTACTTC	CASSGTSGGASETQYF
TRBD1	TRBJ1-2	TRBV11-2	.	TGTGCCAGCAGCTCGAGAACAGGGGTTGGCTACACCTTC	CASSSRTGVGYTF
.	TRBJ1-5	TRBV7-9	few	TGTGCCAGCAGCTGGTCCCAAAATCAGCCCCAGCATTTT	CASSWSQNQPQHF
TRBD1	TRBJ1-6	TRBV2	.	TGTGCCAGCAGTGATATTAGGGGGCGCGGATCACCCCTCCACTTT	CASSDIRGRGSPLHF
TRBD1	TRBJ1-3	TRBV7-9	few	TGTGCCAGCAGCGTTAACGGCAGGGGGGAAGGAAACACCATATATTTT	CASSVNGRGEGNTIYF
.	TRBJ1-2	TRBV7-2	few	TGTGCCAGCAGCTTAGACGCGAAGGGGTATGGCTACACCTTC	CASSLDAKGYGYTF
.	TRBJ2-3	TRBV30	many	TGTGCCTGTCAGGGGGGAGATACGCAGTATTTT	CACQGGDTQYF
.	TRBJ2-2	TRBV9	.	TGTGCCAGCCAGGACAGCCTTGCCGGGGAGCTGTTTTTT	CASQDSLAGELFF
.	TRBJ1-3	TRBV7-9	.	TGTGCCAGCAGCAGACAAGGGACCTCTGGAAACACCATATATTTT	CASSRQGTSGNTIYF
.	TRBJ2-5	TRBV7-9	.	TGTGCCAGCAGCTTCCCGGGGGCGGGGAAGACCCAGTACTTC	CASSFPGAGKTQYF
.	TRBJ1-1	TRBV29-1	.	TGCAGCGTTGATGGGGGGGCCATAACCGAAGCTTTCTTT	CSVDGGAITEAFF
.	TRBJ1-2	TRBV5-6	.	TGTGCCAGCAGCCCGACAGGTTCTAACTATGGCTACACCTTC	CASSPTGSNYGYTF
.	TRBJ1-2	TRBV21-1	few	TGTGCCAGCAGCTCGACAGGGGCGGGGGCTAACTATGGCTACACCTTC	CASSSTGAGANYGYTF
TRBD1	TRBJ1-2	TRBV7-2	.	TGTGCCAGCAGCCCTGGACAGGGGGCTCGATGGTTTGGCTACACCTTC	CASSPGQGARWFGYTF
.	TRBJ1-1	TRBV6-6	few	TGTGCCGGGACTACAGGGCATAACACTGAAGCTTTCTTT	CAGTTGHNTEAFF
TRBD2	TRBJ2-3	TRBV7-9	few	TGTGCCAGCAGCTTTCTAGCGGGGGGCACAGATACGCAGTATTTT	CASSFLAGGTDTQYF
.	TRBJ2-2	TRBV5-4	.	TGTGCCAGCAGCTTGGTAGGCCACAGAGACACCGGGGAGCTGTTTTTT	CASSLVGHRDTGELFF
.	TRBJ2-3	TRBV6-5	few	TGTGCCAGCAGTTTGTACTCTAGCACAGATACGCAGTATTTT	CASSLYSSTDTQYF
.	TRBJ2-2	TRBV4-3	few	TGCGCCAGCCGTGGGATCAACACCGGGGAGCTGTTTTTT	CASRGINTGELFF
TRBD1	TRBJ2-1	TRBV2	.	TGTGCCAGCAGGGGACAGAGTGATGAGCAGTTCTTC	CASRGQSDEQFF
.	TRBJ2-1	TRBV5-1	few	TGCGCCAGCAGCTTGGATGGGGACCCCTACAATGAGCAGTTCTTC	CASSLDGDPYNEQFF
.	TRBJ2-5	TRBV7-2	few	TGTGCCAGCAGCTTAGCGCAGCAGACCCAGTACTTC	CASSLAQQTQYF
TRBD1	TRBJ2-2	TRBV11-2	.	TGTGCCAGCAGCCCCCTTAAAGGGACAGGGAGAACCGGGGAGCTGTTTTTT	CASSPLKGTGRTGELFF